One and the same sample provided the 30 T cell receptor beta chains below, sequenced in a study of human CD8 memory T cell subsets. The authors made TCR beta libraries using UMI-labeled 5' RACE. Using the 5' RACE reads, TCRdb records one entry per CDR3 protein without DNA. The specimen's table records around 6,200 distinct CDR3 sequences. Input material: CD8+ effector memory T cells (TEM) sorted from PBMCs. Subset of the sample: effector memory CD8 T cells, CCR7- CD45RO+ CD95+. These receptors came from a human donor in good health.

This clonotype counts as medium-sized by frequency. The rearrangement joins TRBV20-1 to TRBJ2-1. CDR1 DFQATT and CDR2 SNEGSKA come from the germline V gene (reference sequence). CDR3 length: 14 residues. The CDR3 spells CSASNSLNYNEQFF.

The chain couples TRBV28 to TRBJ1-6. Germline V gene sequence: CDR1 MDHEN, CDR2 SYDVKM. This CDR3 comprises 15 residues. This CDR3 reads CASSLRGSVSSPLHF.

The J gene is TRBJ2-7, the V gene TRBV20-1; TCRdb returns TRBD2, unconfirmable since there is no DNA. The CDR3 totals 14 residues. Germline lookup yields CDR1 DFQATT and CDR2 SNEGSKA (reference sequence). The CDR3 here is CSASLPGRDYEQYF.

V gene TRBV9 combines with J gene TRBJ2-1; the TRBD2 assignment by TCRdb is unverifiable without DNA. Germline V gene data show CDR1 as SGDLS and CDR2 as YYNGEE. The CDR3 consists of 18 residues. The CDR3 loop reads CASSVKDGGGTRAHEQFF.

The rearrangement uses TRBV12-3 or TRBV12-4 and TRBJ2-7. The length of the CDR3 is 15 residues. CDR3 in amino acids: CASSLIHRDSYEQYF.

This chain links TRBV2 with TRBJ2-1; TCRdb's D call, TRBD1, is unchecked because there is no DNA. Looked up from germline, CDR1 is SNHLY and CDR2 is FYNNEI. The CDR3 loop spans 14 amino acids. The CDR3 reads CASSETPDRDEQFF. Filled out from reference TRBV2 and TRBJ2-1, the complete variable domain reads EPEVTQTPSHQVTQMGQEVILRCVPISNHLYFYWYRQILGQKVEFLVSFYNNEISEKSEIFDDQFSVERPDGSNFTLKIRSTKLEDSAMYFCASSETPDRDEQFFGPGTRLTVL.

The chain employs TRBV30 and TRBJ1-1; TCRdb gives TRBD1 as the D gene, but with no DNA this cannot be confirmed. Germline V lookup: CDR1 GTSNPN, CDR2 SVGIG (reference sequence). The CDR3 loop spans 17 amino acids. This chain's CDR3 is CAWSVPNRTGWNTEAFF. The full variable domain, rest sourced from reference TRBV30 and TRBJ1-1, is SQTIHQWPATLVQPVGSPLSLECTVEGTSNPNLYWYRQAAGRGLQLLFYSVGIGQISSEVPQNLSASRPQDRQFILSSKKLLLSDSGFYLCAWSVPNRTGWNTEAFFGQGTRLTVV.

Its frequency marks this clonotype as medium-sized. The genes are TRBV6-2 or TRBV6-3 and TRBJ1-5; TCRdb lists TRBD1, though no DNA is available to test this call. CDR1 and CDR2 (germline): MNHEY, SVGEGT. This CDR3 is built from 15 residues. The CDR3 here is CASSSTGEGNQPQHF.

V and J are TRBV3-2 and TRBJ2-3; there is no DNA to check the TCRdb D call of TRBD2. TRBV3-2 is reported as a pseudogene. The length of the CDR3 is 17 residues. CDR3 in amino acids: CASSPHVSGRATDTQYF.

This chain uses TRBV7-9 with TRBJ1-6. Germline V gene lookup returns CDR1 SEHNR and CDR2 FQNEAQ (reference sequence). The CDR3 length is 14 residues. The CDR3: CASSPFGGESPLHF.

The chain combines TRBV5-1 with TRBJ2-1. The CDR3 sequence is 12 residues long. Per the germline V gene, CDR1 is SGHRS and CDR2 is YFSETQ. The chain's CDR3 is CASRQQHNEQFF.

The chain combines TRBV5-8 with TRBJ1-1; TCRdb picks TRBD1, but there is no DNA to check that call. The CDR3 extends over 16 amino acids. The germline V gene encodes CDR1 SGHTS and CDR2 YDEGEE. The CDR3: CASSLAIRGQDTEAFF.

The rearrangement links TRBV20-1 to TRBJ2-1. The CDR3 has 14 amino acids. Germline V gene lookup returns CDR1 DFQATT and CDR2 SNEGSKA (reference sequence). CDR3 region: CSATQWSSYNEQFF.

The chain employs TRBV7-2 and TRBJ2-3; TCRdb gives TRBD2 as the D gene, but with no DNA this cannot be confirmed. The CDR3 is 17 residues long. From germline, CDR1 is SGHTA and CDR2 FQGNSA. The CDR3 region is CASSPGLAGERTDTQYF.

In terms of frequency, this clonotype is medium-sized. This chain joins TRBV6-2 or TRBV6-3 and TRBJ1-1; lacking DNA, the TRBD1 call made by TCRdb goes unchecked. This CDR3 comprises 16 residues. Per the germline V gene, CDR1 is MNHEY and CDR2 is SVGEGT. CDR3 amino acids: CASSSSSDRGDTEAFF.

The chain couples TRBV28 to TRBJ1-1; TCRdb's D gene call, TRBD1, goes unchecked for lack of DNA. Germline CDR1 and CDR2: MDHEN and SYDVKM. The CDR3 is 16 amino acids. CDR3 region: CASSLFEGGEISEAFF. The complete variable domain, with remaining parts taken from reference TRBV28 and TRBJ1-1, reads DVKVTQSSRYLVKRTGEKVFLECVQDMDHENMFWYRQDPGLGLRLIYFSYDVKMKEKGDIPEGYSVSREKKERFSLILESASTNQTSMYLCASSLFEGGEISEAFFGQGTRLTVV.

The chain combines TRBV19 with TRBJ1-6; TCRdb proposes TRBD1, but this gene call is untestable without DNA. The CDR3 runs 15 residues. Germline V gene sequence: CDR1 LNHDA, CDR2 SQIVND (reference sequence). Here the CDR3 reads CASTEFGQGNSPLHF.

The chain recombines TRBV28 with TRBJ2-7; the TCRdb D gene call, TRBD1, has no DNA to confirm it. This CDR3 comprises 14 residues. CDR1 and CDR2 from the germline V gene are MDHEN and SYDVKM. The CDR3 reads CASTPTGVSHEQYF.

This chain uses TRBV10-2 with TRBJ2-2; there is no DNA to check the TCRdb D call of TRBD1. CDR3 length: 17 amino acids. The V gene's germline CDR1 is WSHSY and CDR2 SAAADI. The CDR3 region is CASSDPQTGVGTGELFF.

The chain recombines TRBV29-1 with TRBJ2-7; with no DNA, the TCRdb D assignment of TRBD2 cannot be verified. This CDR3 is built from 16 residues. Germline lookup yields CDR1 SQVTM and CDR2 ANQGSEA. CDR3 region: CSVEHPGLAGEYEQYF.

This chain connects TRBV19 to TRBJ2-1; absent DNA, TCRdb's TRBD2 call cannot be checked. The CDR3 has 14 amino acids. Per germline, CDR1 LNHDA and CDR2 SQIVND (reference sequence). The CDR3 here is CASSPGTTREGQFF.

This clonotype is called medium-sized based on its frequency. J is TRBJ2-1 and V is TRBV12-5; the D call of TRBD1 rests on TCRdb alone, since no DNA is present to check it. The CDR3 contains 13 residues. The germline gives CDR1 LGHNT, CDR2 FRNRAP. The CDR3 here is CASGTGIYNEQFF.

This chain uses TRBV2 with TRBJ2-5. The CDR3 runs 15 residues. Germline values: CDR1 SNHLY, CDR2 FYNNEI. The CDR3 loop is CASRFWAGIQETQYF.

CDR3: CASSVGGSGGNEQYF. The chain couples TRBV9 to TRBJ2-7; TCRdb proposes TRBD2, but this gene call is untestable without DNA. Looked up from germline, CDR1 is SGDLS and CDR2 is YYNGEE. The CDR3 has 15 amino acids. The complete variable domain, with remaining parts taken from reference TRBV9 and TRBJ2-7, reads DSGVTQTPKHLITATGQRVTLRCSPRSGDLSVYWYQQSLDQGLQFLIQYYNGEERAKGNILERFSAQQFPDLHSELNLSSLELGDSALYFCASSVGGSGGNEQYFGPGTRLTVT.

This chain links TRBV29-1 with TRBJ2-5; TCRdb's D call of TRBD2 is untestable without DNA. The length of the CDR3 is 17 residues. CDR1 and CDR2 (germline): SQVTM, ANQGSEA. The CDR3 is CSTSGLAGEPVEETQYF.

The gene calls are TRBV19 and TRBJ1-1. Germline lookup yields CDR1 LNHDA and CDR2 SQIVND (reference sequence). This CDR3 is 12 amino acids long. CDR3 in amino acids: CASSIGKEQAFF.

V gene TRBV6-6 combines with J gene TRBJ2-3; with no DNA, the TCRdb D assignment of TRBD2 cannot be verified. The CDR3 extends over 17 amino acids. Per the germline V gene, CDR1 is MNHNY and CDR2 is SVGAGI (reference sequence). Here the CDR3 reads CASSYSGLAGGQDTQYF.

The chain employs TRBV4-2 and TRBJ2-3; as DNA is missing, the TRBD2 call by TCRdb cannot be tested. The CDR3 spans 16 residues. Germline loops: CDR1 LGHNA, CDR2 YNFKEQ. CDR3 in amino acids: CASSQEGTSATDTQYF.

This chain uses TRBV18 with TRBJ2-1. The CDR3 sequence is 13 residues long. Germline V gives CDR1 KGHSH, CDR2 LQKENI. CDR3 amino acids: CASSPTDGNEQFF.

The chain links TRBV18 to TRBJ2-7; without DNA, the TCRdb call of TRBD1 cannot be checked. Germline V CDR1 and CDR2: KGHSH, LQKENI. This CDR3 has 17 amino acids. CDR3 protein: CASSPSPGRMDSYEQYF.